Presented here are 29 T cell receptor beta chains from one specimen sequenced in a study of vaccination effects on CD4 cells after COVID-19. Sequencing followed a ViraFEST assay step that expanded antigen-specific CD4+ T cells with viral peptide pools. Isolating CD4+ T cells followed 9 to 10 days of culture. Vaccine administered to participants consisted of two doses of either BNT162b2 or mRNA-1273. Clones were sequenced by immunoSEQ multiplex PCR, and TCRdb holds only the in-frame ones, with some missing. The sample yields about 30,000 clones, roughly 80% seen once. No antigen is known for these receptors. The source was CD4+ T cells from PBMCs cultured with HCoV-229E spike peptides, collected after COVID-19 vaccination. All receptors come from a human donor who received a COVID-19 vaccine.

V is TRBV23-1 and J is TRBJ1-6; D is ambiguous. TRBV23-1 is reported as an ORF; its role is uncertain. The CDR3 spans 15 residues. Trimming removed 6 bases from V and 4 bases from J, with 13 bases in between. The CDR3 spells CASRPPGGYNSPLHF. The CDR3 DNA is TGCGCCAGCAGGCCGCCGGGAGGTTATAATTCACCCCTCCACTTT.

This CDR3 is CASSFEPAGEQFF. The DNA for the CDR3 is TGTGCCAGCAGCTTTGAACCGGCGGGTGAGCAGTTCTTC. This chain joins TRBV5-5 and TRBJ2-1; maybe TRBD2 (5 bases). Deletions cut 2 bases from V and 9 bases from J, with 12 bases between. CDR1 is SGHKS, CDR2 YYEKEE, per germline (reference sequence). The CDR3 totals 13 residues.

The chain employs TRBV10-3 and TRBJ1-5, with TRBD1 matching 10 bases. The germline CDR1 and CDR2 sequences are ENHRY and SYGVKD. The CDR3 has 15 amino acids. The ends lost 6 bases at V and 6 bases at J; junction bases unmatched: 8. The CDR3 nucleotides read TGTGCCATCAGGGCCCAGACAGGGGGCGGTCAGCCCCAGCATTTT. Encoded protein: CAIRAQTGGGQPQHF.

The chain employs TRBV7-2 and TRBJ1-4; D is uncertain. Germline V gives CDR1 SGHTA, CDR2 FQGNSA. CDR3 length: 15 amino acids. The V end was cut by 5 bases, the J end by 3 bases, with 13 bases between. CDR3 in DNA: TGTGCCAGCAGCCAATCCAGCTTGGCTAATGAAAAACTGTTTTTT. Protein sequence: CASSQSSLANEKLFF.

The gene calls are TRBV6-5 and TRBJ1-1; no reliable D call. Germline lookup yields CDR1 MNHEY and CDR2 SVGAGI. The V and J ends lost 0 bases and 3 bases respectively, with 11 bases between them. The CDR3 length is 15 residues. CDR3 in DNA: TGTGCCAGCAGTTACTCGGCGGGCCCGTACACTGAAGCTTTCTTT. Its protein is CASSYSAGPYTEAFF.

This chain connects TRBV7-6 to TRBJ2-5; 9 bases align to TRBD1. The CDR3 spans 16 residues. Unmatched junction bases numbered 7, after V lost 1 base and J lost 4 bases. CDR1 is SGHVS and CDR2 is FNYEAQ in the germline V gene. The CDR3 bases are TGTGCCAGCAGCTTAGTAGGGACAGGGAGGGGAGAGACCCAGTACTTC. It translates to CASSLVGTGRGETQYF.

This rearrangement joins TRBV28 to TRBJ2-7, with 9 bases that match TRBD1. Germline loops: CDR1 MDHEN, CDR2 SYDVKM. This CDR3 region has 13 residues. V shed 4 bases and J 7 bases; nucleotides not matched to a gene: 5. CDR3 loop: CASSWGQGWEQYF. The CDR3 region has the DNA TGTGCCAGCAGTTGGGGACAGGGTTGGGAGCAGTACTTC.

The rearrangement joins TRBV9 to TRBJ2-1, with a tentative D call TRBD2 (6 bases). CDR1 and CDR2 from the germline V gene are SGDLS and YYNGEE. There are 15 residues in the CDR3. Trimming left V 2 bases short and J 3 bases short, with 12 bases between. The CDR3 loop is CASSVGGTLYNEQFF. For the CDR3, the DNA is TGTGCCAGCAGCGTCGGCGGGACTCTCTACAATGAGCAGTTCTTC.

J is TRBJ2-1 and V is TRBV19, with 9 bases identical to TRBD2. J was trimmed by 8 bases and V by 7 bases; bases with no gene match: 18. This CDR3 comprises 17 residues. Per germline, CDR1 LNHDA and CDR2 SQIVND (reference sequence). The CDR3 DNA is TGTGCCAGTATGGGAGGGCAGGGGACGACTAGCGGCTATGAGCAGTTCTTC. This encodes CASMGGQGTTSGYEQFF. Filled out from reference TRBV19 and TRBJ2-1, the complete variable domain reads DGGITQSPKYLFRKEGQNVTLSCEQNLNHDAMYWYRQDPGQGLRLIYYSQIVNDFQKGDIAEGYSVSREKKESFPLTVTSAQKNPTAFYLCASMGGQGTTSGYEQFFGPGTRLTVL.

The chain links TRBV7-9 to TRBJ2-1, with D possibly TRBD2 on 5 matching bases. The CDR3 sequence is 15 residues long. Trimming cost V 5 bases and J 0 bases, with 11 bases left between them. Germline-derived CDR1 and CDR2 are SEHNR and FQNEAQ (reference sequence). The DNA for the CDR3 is TGTGCCAGCAGCGTCGGTGGGAGCTCCTACAATGAGCAGTTCTTC. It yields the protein CASSVGGSSYNEQFF.

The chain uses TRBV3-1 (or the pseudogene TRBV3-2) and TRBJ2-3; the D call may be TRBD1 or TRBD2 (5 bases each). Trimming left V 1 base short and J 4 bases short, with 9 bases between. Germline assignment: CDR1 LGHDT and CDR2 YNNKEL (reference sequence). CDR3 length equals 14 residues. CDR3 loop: CASSQGLGADTQYF. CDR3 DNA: TGTGCCAGCAGCCAAGGGCTGGGGGCAGATACGCAGTATTTT.

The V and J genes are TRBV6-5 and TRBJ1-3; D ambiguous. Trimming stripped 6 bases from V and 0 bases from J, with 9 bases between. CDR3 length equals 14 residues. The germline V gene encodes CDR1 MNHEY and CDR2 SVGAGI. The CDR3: CASRNRFSGNTIYF. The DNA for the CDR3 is TGTGCCAGCAGGAACAGATTCTCTGGAAACACCATATATTTT.

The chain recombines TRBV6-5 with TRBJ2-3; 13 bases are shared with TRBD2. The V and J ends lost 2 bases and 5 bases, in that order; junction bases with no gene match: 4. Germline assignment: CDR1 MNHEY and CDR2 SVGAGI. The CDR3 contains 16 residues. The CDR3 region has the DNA TGTGCCAGCAGTTACGGAGGGACTAGCGGGGTAGATACGCAGTATTTT. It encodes CASSYGGTSGVDTQYF.

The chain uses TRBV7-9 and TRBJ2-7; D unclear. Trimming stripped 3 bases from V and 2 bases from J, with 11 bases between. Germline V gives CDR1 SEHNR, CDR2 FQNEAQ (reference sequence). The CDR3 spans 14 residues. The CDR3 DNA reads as TGTGCCAGCAGCTTGCCCCCTCTGACCTACGAGCAGTACTTC. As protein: CASSLPPLTYEQYF.

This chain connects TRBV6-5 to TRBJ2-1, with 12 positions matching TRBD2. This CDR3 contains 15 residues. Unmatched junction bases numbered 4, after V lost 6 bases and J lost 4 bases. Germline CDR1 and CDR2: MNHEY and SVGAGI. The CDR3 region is CASSGGLAGYNEQFF. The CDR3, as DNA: TGTGCCAGCAGCGGGGGACTAGCGGGTTACAATGAGCAGTTCTTC.

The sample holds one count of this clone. CDR3 nucleotide sequence: TGTGCCAGCAGCCCTCCGGGTCGGGGGCGCGGGGAAAAACTGTTTTTT. It codes for CASSPPGRGRGEKLFF. The rearrangement joins TRBV5-5 to TRBJ1-4; maybe TRBD1 (6 bases). The length of the CDR3 is 16 residues. The germline V gene encodes CDR1 SGHKS and CDR2 YYEKEE (reference sequence). Trimming removed 4 bases from V and 8 bases from J, with 21 bases in between.

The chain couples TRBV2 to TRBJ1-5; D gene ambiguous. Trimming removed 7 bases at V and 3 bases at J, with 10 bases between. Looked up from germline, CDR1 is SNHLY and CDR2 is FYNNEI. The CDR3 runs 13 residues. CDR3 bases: TGTGCCAGCAATTGGGTCCCCAATCAGCCCCAGCATTTT. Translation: CASNWVPNQPQHF. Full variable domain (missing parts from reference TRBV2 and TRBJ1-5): EPEVTQTPSHQVTQMGQEVILRCVPISNHLYFYWYRQILGQKVEFLVSFYNNEISEKSEIFDDQFSVERPDGSNFTLKIRSTKLEDSAMYFCASNWVPNQPQHFGDGTRLSIL.

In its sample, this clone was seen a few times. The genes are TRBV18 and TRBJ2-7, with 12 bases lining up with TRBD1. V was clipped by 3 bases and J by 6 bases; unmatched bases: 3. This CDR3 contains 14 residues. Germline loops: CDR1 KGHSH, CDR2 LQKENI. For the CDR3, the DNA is TGTGCCAGCTCACCGGGGGACAGGGGGCGCGAGCAGTACTTC. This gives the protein CASSPGDRGREQYF.

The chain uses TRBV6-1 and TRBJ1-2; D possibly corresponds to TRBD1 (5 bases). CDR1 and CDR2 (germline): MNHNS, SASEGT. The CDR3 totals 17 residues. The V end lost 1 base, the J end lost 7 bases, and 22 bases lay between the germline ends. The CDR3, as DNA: TGTGCCAGCAGTGAAGGAGCCGGGACGGTGGGTCGTGTTGGCTACACCTTC. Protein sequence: CASSEGAGTVGRVGYTF.

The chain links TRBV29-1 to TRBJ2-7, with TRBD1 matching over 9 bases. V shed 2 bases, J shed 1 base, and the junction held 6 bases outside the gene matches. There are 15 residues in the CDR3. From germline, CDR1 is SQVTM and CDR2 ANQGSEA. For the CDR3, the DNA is TGCAGCGTTGAATTGGGACAGGGCCTATCCTACGAGCAGTACTTC. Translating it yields CSVELGQGLSYEQYF.

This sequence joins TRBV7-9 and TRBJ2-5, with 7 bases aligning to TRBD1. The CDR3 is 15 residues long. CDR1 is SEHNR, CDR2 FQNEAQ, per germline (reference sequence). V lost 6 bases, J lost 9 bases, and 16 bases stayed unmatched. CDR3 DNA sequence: TGTGCCAGCAGTCCTACAGGGGAGAATTCGTTGTCCCAGTACTTC. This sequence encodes CASSPTGENSLSQYF. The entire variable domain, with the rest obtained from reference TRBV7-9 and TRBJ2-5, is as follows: DTGVSQNPRHKITKRGQNVTFRCDPISEHNRLYWYRQTLGQGPEFLTYFQNEAQLEKSRLLSDRFSAERPKGSFSTLEIQRTEQGDSAMYLCASSPTGENSLSQYFGPGTRLLVL.

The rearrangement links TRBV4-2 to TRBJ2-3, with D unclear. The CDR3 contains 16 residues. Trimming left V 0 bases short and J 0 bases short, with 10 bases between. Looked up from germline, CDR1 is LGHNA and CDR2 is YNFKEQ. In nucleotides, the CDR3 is TGTGCCAGCAGCCAAGATACCAGCGCCAGCACAGATACGCAGTATTTT. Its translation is CASSQDTSASTDTQYF.

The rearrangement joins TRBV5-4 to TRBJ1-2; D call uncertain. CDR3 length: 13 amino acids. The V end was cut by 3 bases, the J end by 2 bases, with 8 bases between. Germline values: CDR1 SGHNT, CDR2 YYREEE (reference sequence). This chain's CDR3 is CASSWESNYGYTF. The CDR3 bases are TGTGCCAGCAGCTGGGAAAGCAACTATGGCTACACCTTC.

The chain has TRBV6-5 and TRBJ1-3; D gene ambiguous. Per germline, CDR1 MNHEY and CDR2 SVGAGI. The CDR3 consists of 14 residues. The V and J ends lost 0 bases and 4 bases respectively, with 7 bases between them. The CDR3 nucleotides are TGTGCCAGCAGTTACTCGGAGTTCGGAAACACCATATATTTT. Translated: CASSYSEFGNTIYF.

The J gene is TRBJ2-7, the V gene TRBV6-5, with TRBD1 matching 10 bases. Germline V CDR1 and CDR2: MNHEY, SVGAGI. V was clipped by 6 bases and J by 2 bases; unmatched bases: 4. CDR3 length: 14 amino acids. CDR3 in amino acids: CASRGDRGTYEQYF. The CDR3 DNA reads TGTGCCAGCAGAGGGGACAGGGGTACCTACGAGCAGTACTTC.

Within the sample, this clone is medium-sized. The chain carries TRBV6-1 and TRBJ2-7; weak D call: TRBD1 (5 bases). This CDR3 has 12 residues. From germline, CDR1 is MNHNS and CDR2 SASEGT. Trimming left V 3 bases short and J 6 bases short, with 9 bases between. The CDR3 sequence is CASSDVGVEQYF. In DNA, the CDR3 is TGTGCCAGCAGTGACGTAGGGGTCGAGCAGTACTTC.

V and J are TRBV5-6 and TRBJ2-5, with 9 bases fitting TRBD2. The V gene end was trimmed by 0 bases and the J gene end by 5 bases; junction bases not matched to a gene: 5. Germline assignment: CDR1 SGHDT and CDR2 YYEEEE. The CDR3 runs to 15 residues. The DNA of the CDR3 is TGTGCCAGCAGCTTGGACAGCGGGAGGACGGAGACCCAGTACTTC. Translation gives CASSLDSGRTETQYF.

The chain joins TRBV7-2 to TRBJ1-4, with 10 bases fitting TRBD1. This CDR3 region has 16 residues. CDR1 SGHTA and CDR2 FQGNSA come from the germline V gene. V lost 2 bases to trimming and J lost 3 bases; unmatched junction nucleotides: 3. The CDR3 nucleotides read TGTGCCAGCAGCTTAACCGGGACAGGGGCTAATGAAAAACTGTTTTTT. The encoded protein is CASSLTGTGANEKLFF.

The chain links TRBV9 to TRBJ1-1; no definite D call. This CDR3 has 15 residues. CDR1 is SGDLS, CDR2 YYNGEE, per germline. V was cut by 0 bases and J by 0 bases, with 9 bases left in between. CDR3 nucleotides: TGTGCCAGCAGCGTAGAGGGCAGAATGAACACTGAAGCTTTCTTT. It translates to CASSVEGRMNTEAFF.